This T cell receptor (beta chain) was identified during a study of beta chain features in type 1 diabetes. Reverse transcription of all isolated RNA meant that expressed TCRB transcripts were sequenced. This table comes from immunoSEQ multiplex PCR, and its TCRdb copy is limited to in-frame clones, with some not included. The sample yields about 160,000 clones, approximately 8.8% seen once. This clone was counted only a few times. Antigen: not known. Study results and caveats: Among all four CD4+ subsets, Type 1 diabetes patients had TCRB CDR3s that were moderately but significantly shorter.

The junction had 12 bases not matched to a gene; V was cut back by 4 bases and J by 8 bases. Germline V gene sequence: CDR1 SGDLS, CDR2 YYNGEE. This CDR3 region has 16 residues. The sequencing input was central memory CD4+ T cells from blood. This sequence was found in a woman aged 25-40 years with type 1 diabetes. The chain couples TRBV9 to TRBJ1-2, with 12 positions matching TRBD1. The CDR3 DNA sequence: TGTGCCAGCAGCCCTAGGTGGGGGACAGGGGGCGAAGGCTACACCTTC. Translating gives CASSPRWGTGGEGYTF.